The T cell receptor beta chain described here comes from a study of cytomegalovirus exposure and HLA in healthy donors. PCR primers comprised 60 Vbeta and 13 Jbeta primers. Data came from immunoSEQ multiplex PCR; TCRdb stores just in-frame clones and leaves some out. The sample has fewer than 200,000 clones; roughly 67% are singletons. Per germline, CDR1 SQVTM and CDR2 ANQGSEA. The CDR3 spans 12 residues. V shed 3 bases and J shed 3 bases, with 8 bases lying between them. A few counts support this clone. Specimen: PBMCs. This TCR came from a woman between 18 and 29 years old in good health and CMV-seropositive. The chain recombines TRBV29-1 with TRBJ1-1, with D unresolved. CDR3 coding DNA: TGCAGCGTTGAGACTGATGACACTGAAGCTTTCTTT. Its protein is CSVETDDTEAFF.